This T cell receptor (beta chain) was observed in a study of blood T cell repertoires in COVID-19. From germline, CDR1 is SGDLS and CDR2 YYNGEE. V lost 10 bases, J lost 11 bases, and 19 bases lay in between. The CDR3 runs 13 residues. Sequencing was performed with immunoSEQ multiplex PCR; in TCRdb, only in-frame clones are kept and a portion is missing. The table shows 100,000 or so clones, with almost 90% occurring only once. The sequence was collected from a human donor in a cohort sampled during active COVID-19. The source material was peripheral blood. The rearrangement joins TRBV9 to TRBJ1-6, with a possible D match to TRBD1 (5 bases). The CDR3 DNA reads TGTGCCGGGGGATTCTGTGGGGGGACACCCCTCCACTTT. This encodes CAGGFCGGTPLHF. The variable domain in full, completed from reference TRBV9 and TRBJ1-6, reads DSGVTQTPKHLITATGQRVTLRCSPRSGDLSVYWYQQSLDQGLQFLIQYYNGEERAKGNILERFSAQQFPDLHSELNLSSLELGDSALYFCAGGFCGGTPLHFGNGTRLTVT.